One and the same sample provided the 8 T cell receptor beta chains below, sequenced in a study of blood T cell repertoires in COVID-19. Only in-frame clones appear in the TCRdb table, and some are missing; sequencing was by immunoSEQ multiplex PCR. Of 98,000 or so clones in the sample, approximately 80% are singletons; the top ten hold approximately 4.1%. The material sequenced was peripheral blood. Source of these receptors: a woman in her seventies with acute or convalescent COVID-19.

The chain joins TRBV6-6 to TRBJ1-4, with 7 nucleotides matching TRBD1. This CDR3 is 16 amino acids long. The germline V gene has CDR1 MNHNY and CDR2 SVGAGI (reference sequence). After removal of 0 bases from V and 6 bases from J, the junction contained 7 bases not matched to a gene. The CDR3 is CASSYSPTGQDEKLFF. The CDR3 DNA reads as TGTGCCAGCAGTTACTCACCGACAGGACAGGATGAAAAACTGTTTTTT.

CDR3: CASRALDPGDEQFF. CDR3 sequence (DNA): TGTGCCAGCAGAGCACTTGATCCGGGGGATGAGCAGTTCTTC. The chain employs TRBV2 and TRBJ2-1; D perhaps matches TRBD2 (6 bases). Per the germline V gene, CDR1 is SNHLY and CDR2 is FYNNEI. This CDR3 comprises 14 residues. Deletions cut 6 bases from V and 8 bases from J, with 17 bases between.

The J gene is TRBJ1-5, the V gene TRBV6-5, with D possibly matching TRBD1 (6 bases). Germline CDR1 and CDR2: MNHEY and SVGAGI. This CDR3 comprises 14 residues. Trimming left V 6 bases short and J 8 bases short, with 17 bases between. In nucleotides, the CDR3 is TGTGCCAGCAGAGCAGGGGACCCTACGAAGCCCCAGCATTTT. Its protein is CASRAGDPTKPQHF.

V is TRBV5-8 and J is TRBJ1-6; 8 bases are a match to TRBD1. The J segment lost 6 bases and the V segment lost 9 bases, leaving 8 bases of the junction unmatched. CDR1 and CDR2 (germline): SGHTS, YDEGEE. The CDR3 spans 14 residues. The CDR3 region is CATELTGANSPLHF. The CDR3 DNA follows: TGTGCCACCGAGTTGACAGGGGCTAATTCACCCCTCCACTTT.

The chain recombines TRBV27 with TRBJ1-6; D not resolved. The CDR3 covers 13 residues. Trimming removed 2 bases from V and 8 bases from J, with 7 bases in between. CDR1 is MNHEY and CDR2 is SMNVEV in the germline V gene (reference sequence). The CDR3 loop reads CASSLERDSPLHF. In nucleotides, the CDR3 is TGTGCCAGCAGTTTAGAGAGGGATTCACCCCTCCACTTT.

In this sample, this clone turned up a few times. The chain carries TRBV2 and TRBJ1-5, with 9 nucleotides matching TRBD1. V lost 9 bases and J lost 2; bases outside the gene matches: 8. This CDR3 has 15 residues. Germline CDR1 is SNHLY and CDR2 is FYNNEI. CDR3 in amino acids: CASREDRGGNQPQHF. CDR3 DNA: TGTGCCAGTAGAGAGGACAGGGGAGGCAATCAGCCCCAGCATTTT.

V is TRBV5-4 and J is TRBJ2-5, with 8 bases lining up with TRBD1. Germline CDR1 reads SGHNT; CDR2 reads YYREEE (reference sequence). V trimming: 4 bases; J trimming: 7 bases; junction bases outside the gene matches: 15. This CDR3 contains 16 residues. The CDR3 region is CASSPREAGGSWTQYF. The CDR3 DNA reads as TGTGCCAGCAGCCCCCGCGAGGCAGGGGGCTCCTGGACCCAGTACTTC.

The chain uses TRBV7-3 and TRBJ2-1, with a possible D match to TRBD2 (5 bases). CDR1 and CDR2 from the germline V gene are SGHTA and FQGTGA. Deletions cut 8 bases from V and 2 bases from J, with 16 bases between. The CDR3 is 15 amino acids. CDR3 bases: TGTGCCAGCGGAGCTTCGGGGTCGACCTACAATGAGCAGTTCTTC. Its protein is CASGASGSTYNEQFF.